This paragraph covers one T cell receptor (beta chain) sequence. Its antigen is not yet known. The input lacks base qualities; no much larger clone sits a single base away. These data come from a study of blood T cell repertoires in COVID-19 (dated by TCRdb to the early 2020s). With respect to the entire study: The collaborator samples originated in the United States, Italy and Spain and spanned the acute and convalescent phases of COVID-19. A freely available public database, intended as a resource for researchers studying the immune response to SARS-CoV-2, is where the repertoires were released. The sample metadata nearly always contained a de-identified subject ID, COVID-19 status, age in years and sex. Deeply sampled blood TCRbeta repertoires from subjects exposed to, actively infected with, or recovered from COVID-19 were included in the dataset. Where available, HLA class I and class II types were obtained from metadata supplied by the sample provider rather than from assay-based typing. The prospective study material was composed of cDNA or gDNA derived from T cells, B-cell-depleted T cells, or PBMCs. The samples were drawn from two sources: the first 160 participants of the ongoing ImmuneRACE study, and 1,200 or so subjects contributed by 6 global collaborators.

The immunoSEQ Assay, a bias-controlled multiplex PCR, was used to amplify TCRbeta CDR3 regions from genomic DNA. The source study handled its data this way. The number of nucleated cells in each sample was estimated from the amplification of reference gene primers within the assay. Sequence reads were collapsed and filtered to measure the absolute abundance of every unique TCRbeta CDR3 rearrangement. For each sample, productive Simpson clonality was calculated as the square root of Simpson's diversity index over productive rearrangements. The table comes from immuneACCESS by way of TCRdb, which keeps in-frame sequences with V and J called. Part of the clones is missing from these tables; in studies checked, under half for an unresolved V gene and the rest for unknown reasons. V and J calls and clone size are given by that table; D and trimming were obtained from the DNA. Across this sample there are about 330,000 clones, with 80% to 90% seen only once. Roughly 9.9% of the sample comes from the top ten.

At one collaborating source in Seattle, patients were enrolled during active infection and were followed longitudinally through the course of disease. Each collaborating institution followed its own protocols to collect whole blood in K2EDTA tubes. For TCRbeta analysis, collaborators shipped samples in one of three forms: frozen whole blood, isolated PBMCs, or DNA extracted from either of those sample types. General conclusions and limits of the study: How much clinical and demographic metadata was included differed by source and by participant, and the metadata was provided uncurated.

This clonotype originated in a man aged 25 to 45 with COVID-19, enrolled during active disease. Sequencing used peripheral blood.

CDR3 sequence: CASSPRAGIYNEQFF. The nucleotide sequence reads TGTGCCAGCAGCCCTCGCGCGGGAATCTACAATGAGCAGTTCTTC. The chain joins TRBV7-8 to TRBJ2-1; matching of 6 bases hints at TRBD2 as the D gene. Deletion took 5 bases off V and 3 bases off J, with a span of 14 bases between the germline ends. The CDR3 goes from the cysteine to the phenylalanine over 15 residues. CDR3 DNA is the only sequence kept; it has 45 bases, read in frame from the first base. Sequences SGHVS (CDR1) and FQNEAQ (CDR2) are obtained from the germline V gene.